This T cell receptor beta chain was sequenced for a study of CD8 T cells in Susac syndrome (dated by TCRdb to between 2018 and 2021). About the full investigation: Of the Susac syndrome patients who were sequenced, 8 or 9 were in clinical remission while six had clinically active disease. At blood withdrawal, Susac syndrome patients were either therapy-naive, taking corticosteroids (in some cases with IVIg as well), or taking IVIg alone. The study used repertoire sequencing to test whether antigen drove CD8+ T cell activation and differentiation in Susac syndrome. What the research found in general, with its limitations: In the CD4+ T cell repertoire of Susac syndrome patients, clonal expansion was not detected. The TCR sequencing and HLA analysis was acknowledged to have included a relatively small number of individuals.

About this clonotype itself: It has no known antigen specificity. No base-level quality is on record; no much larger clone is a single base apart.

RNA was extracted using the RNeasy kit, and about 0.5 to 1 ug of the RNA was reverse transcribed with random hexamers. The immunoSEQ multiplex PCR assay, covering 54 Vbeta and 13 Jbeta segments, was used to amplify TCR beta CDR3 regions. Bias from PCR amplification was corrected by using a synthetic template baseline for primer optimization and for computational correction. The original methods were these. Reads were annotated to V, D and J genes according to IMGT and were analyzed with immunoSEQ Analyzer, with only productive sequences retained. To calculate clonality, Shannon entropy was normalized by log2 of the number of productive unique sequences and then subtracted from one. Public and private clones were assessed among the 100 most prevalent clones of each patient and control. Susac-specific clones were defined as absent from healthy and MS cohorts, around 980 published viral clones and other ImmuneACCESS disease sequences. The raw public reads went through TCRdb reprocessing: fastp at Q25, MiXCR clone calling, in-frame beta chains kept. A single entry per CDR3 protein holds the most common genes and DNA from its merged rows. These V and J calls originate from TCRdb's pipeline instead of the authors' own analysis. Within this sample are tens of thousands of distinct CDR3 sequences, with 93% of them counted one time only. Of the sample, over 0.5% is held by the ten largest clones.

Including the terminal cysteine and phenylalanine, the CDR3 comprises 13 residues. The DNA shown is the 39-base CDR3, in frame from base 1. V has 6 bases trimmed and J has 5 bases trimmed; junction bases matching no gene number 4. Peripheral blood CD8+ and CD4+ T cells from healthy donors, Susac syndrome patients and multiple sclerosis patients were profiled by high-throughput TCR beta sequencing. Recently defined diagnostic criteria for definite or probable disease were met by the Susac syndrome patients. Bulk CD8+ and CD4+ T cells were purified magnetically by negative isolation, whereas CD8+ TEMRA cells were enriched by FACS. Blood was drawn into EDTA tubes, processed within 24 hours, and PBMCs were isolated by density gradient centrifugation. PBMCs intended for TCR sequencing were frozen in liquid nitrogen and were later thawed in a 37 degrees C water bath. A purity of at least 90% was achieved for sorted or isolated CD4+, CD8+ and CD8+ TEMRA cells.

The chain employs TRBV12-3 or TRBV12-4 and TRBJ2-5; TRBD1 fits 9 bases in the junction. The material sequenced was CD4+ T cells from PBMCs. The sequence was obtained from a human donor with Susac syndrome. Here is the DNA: TGTGCCAGCAGGCCGACAGGGGGGGAGACCCAGTACTTC. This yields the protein CASRPTGGETQYF.